This section outlines one TCR beta chain sequence together with its context. No antigen is known for it. The sample is drawn from a study of blood T cells in healthy people across ages. Findings of the study overall: Older age coincided with a roughly linear decline in TCR beta diversity per million T cells. Higher diversity, along with more naive CD4+ cells, distinguished long-lived donors from aged donors. Unknown CMV status may confound age-related changes in expanded clones.

PCR was performed a second time for roughly 7 to 11 cycles using a sample-barcoded 5' primer and a J-beta primer mix. TCRdb re-analysed the 5' RACE reads in MiXCR, keeping a single row per CDR3 protein. Of 780,000 or so distinct CDR3 sequences listed, 40% to 65% are singletons. The material sequenced was blood. This TCR derives from an older man in good health.

DNA of the CDR3: TGTGCCAGCAGTTCCTCAGTAGGGGGCAGGGGAGGAGGCTACACCTTC. Translated, it gives CASSSSVGGRGGGYTF. The V gene is TRBV28, the J gene TRBJ1-2; TRBD1 matches 7 bases. The CDR3 totals 16 residues. Per the germline V gene, CDR1 is MDHEN and CDR2 is SYDVKM. Trimming at V came to 4 bases and at J to 8 bases, leaving 16 bases not matched to a gene.